A single sample gave rise to the 14 T cell receptor beta chains below, sequenced in a study of T cells in Graves' hyperthyroidism and ophthalmopathy. There were TCR beta CDR3 regions amplified from RNA transcripts. HTBI primers were employed in a first-round RT-PCR of the TCR CDR3. A single record per CDR3 protein comes from TCRdb applying MiXCR to the multiplex PCR reads. This table has hundreds of thousands of distinct CDR3 sequences, approximately 14% appearing once. Specimen: blood. These receptors all stem from a woman aged 25 to 39 with Graves' hyperthyroidism.

With respect to this clonotype: A read error may be the cause here, since a much bigger clone is one base away. V usage is TRBV28 and J usage is TRBJ1-5; D is undetermined. CDR1 and CDR2 (germline): MDHEN, SYDVKM. The CDR3 extends over 13 amino acids. Trimming removed 5 bases at V and 6 bases at J, with 11 bases between. The CDR3 region is CASSRVVSQPQHF. For the CDR3, the DNA is TGTGCCAGCAGTAGGGTAGTTAGTCAGCCCCAGCATTTT.

The chain couples TRBV9 to TRBJ2-3; either TRBD1 or TRBD2 may fit D (5 bases each). The germline gives CDR1 SGDLS, CDR2 YYNGEE. Deletions cut 3 bases from V and 2 bases from J, with 16 bases between. The CDR3 sequence is 16 residues long. The CDR3 nucleotides are TGTGCCAGCAGCGCCTTCGGGGCCGCGATCACAGATACGCAGTATTTT. The encoded protein is CASSAFGAAITDTQYF.

The table lists this clonotype with a few counts. The J gene is TRBJ2-5, the V gene TRBV11-2, with TRBD1 matching over 10 bases. Germline trimming cut 5 bases from V and 3 bases from J; bases unmatched to any gene: 9. This CDR3 region has 16 residues. The germline gives CDR1 SGHAT, CDR2 FQNNGV. Here the CDR3 reads CASSPGGGTGEETQYF. CDR3 nucleotide sequence: TGTGCCAGCAGCCCAGGAGGCGGGACAGGGGAAGAGACCCAGTACTTC.

This clonotype showed up many times. This chain connects TRBV28 to TRBJ2-3, with D perhaps assigned TRBD1 or TRBD2 (5 bases each). Per germline, CDR1 MDHEN and CDR2 SYDVKM. The V gene lost 2 bases and the J gene lost 6 bases, with 18 bases spanning the gap. The CDR3 consists of 16 residues. This CDR3 is CASSLLAGRVTDTQYF. The CDR3 bases are TGTGCCAGCAGTTTACTAGCAGGGCGAGTGACGGATACGCAGTATTTT. The full variable domain, its missing parts supplied by reference TRBV28 and TRBJ2-3, is DVKVTQSSRYLVKRTGEKVFLECVQDMDHENMFWYRQDPGLGLRLIYFSYDVKMKEKGDIPEGYSVSREKKERFSLILESASTNQTSMYLCASSLLAGRVTDTQYFGPGTRLTVL.

V usage is TRBV19 and J usage is TRBJ2-2; the D is unclear. CDR3 size: 14 residues. V lost 3 bases, J lost 5 bases, and 10 bases lay in between. Germline CDR1 reads LNHDA; CDR2 reads SQIVND (reference sequence). CDR3 bases: TGTGCCAGTAGTATGGTGGCAGCTACCGGGGAGCTGTTTTTT. It codes for CASSMVAATGELFF.

V usage is TRBV7-9 and J usage is TRBJ2-7, with TRBD2 matching over 7 bases. J lost 4 bases, V lost 2 bases, and 8 bases had no gene match. Germline loops: CDR1 SEHNR, CDR2 FQNEAQ (reference sequence). The CDR3 length is 15 residues. CDR3 coding DNA: TGTGCCAGCAGCTTATCACTAGCGACCTCTTACGAGCAGTACTTC. This encodes CASSLSLATSYEQYF.

This clonotype was counted between two and nine times. The chain employs TRBV28 and TRBJ2-7; 9 nucleotides agree with TRBD1. CDR3 length: 15 amino acids. Per the germline V gene, CDR1 is MDHEN and CDR2 is SYDVKM. Trimming took 1 base from V and 2 from J; bases not matched to a gene: 3. The CDR3: CASSLYGQGPYEQYF. The CDR3 DNA follows: TGTGCCAGCAGTTTATACGGACAGGGGCCCTACGAGCAGTACTTC.

This clonotype was observed at least ten times. Germline is not matched at one junction end, which may reflect a read error. The V and J genes are TRBV2 and TRBJ2-5; 8 positions agree with TRBD2. This CDR3 comprises 14 residues. Per the germline V gene, CDR1 is SNHLY and CDR2 is FYNNEI. The CDR3 sequence: CASRREGHQETQYF. Here the CDR3 DNA reads TGTGCCAGCAGACGGGAGGGCCACCAGGAGACCCAGTACTTC.

The chain couples TRBV2 to TRBJ2-5; D gene uncertain. CDR3 size: 13 residues. The germline gives CDR1 SNHLY, CDR2 FYNNEI. V was clipped by 3 bases and J by 3 bases, with 8 bases between them. Here the CDR3 DNA reads TGTGCCAGCAGTGAGGGGATAGAAGAGACCCAGTACTTC. This translates into CASSEGIEETQYF.

This clonotype was seen a handful of times. The chain couples TRBV29-1 to TRBJ1-4; a possible D gene is TRBD1 (5 bases). The CDR3 loop spans 11 amino acids. The germline V gene has CDR1 SQVTM and CDR2 ANQGSEA. V gave up 3 bases and J gave up 8 bases, with 7 bases separating them. The CDR3 reads CSVDGGEKLFF. Written as DNA, the CDR3 is TGCAGCGTTGACGGGGGGGAAAAACTGTTTTTT.

In its sample, this clonotype was seen a few times. The CDR3 DNA is TGTGCCAGCAGCTCCCGGGGTATTAATGAAAAACTGTTTTTT. Translation gives CASSSRGINEKLFF. This chain uses TRBV7-9 with TRBJ1-4; D not resolved. The germline V and J ends were trimmed by 4 bases and 4 bases, with 10 bases remaining between them. Germline V lookup: CDR1 SEHNR, CDR2 FQNEAQ (reference sequence). There are 14 residues in the CDR3.

This clonotype has a count of ten or more. The chain is built from TRBV30 and TRBJ1-1; 7 positions match TRBD1. The CDR3 has 13 residues. V lost 5 bases to trimming and J lost 4 bases; unmatched junction nucleotides: 7. Germline assignment: CDR1 GTSNPN and CDR2 SVGIG (reference sequence). The CDR3 here is CAWDPNRGTEAFF. DNA of the CDR3: TGTGCCTGGGATCCAAACAGGGGCACTGAAGCTTTCTTT.

In this sample, this clonotype turned up many times. The genes are TRBV5-5 and TRBJ2-7; no reliable D call. In germline, CDR1 is SGHKS, CDR2 YYEKEE (reference sequence). The V and J ends lost 4 bases and 3 bases respectively, with 11 bases between them. The CDR3 contains 13 residues. The CDR3 nucleotides are TGTGCCAGCAGCGGCGACAATAACTACGAGCAGTACTTC. It yields the protein CASSGDNNYEQYF.

This clonotype was recorded many times. The chain is built from TRBV5-1 and TRBJ2-2, with TRBD2 identical over 14 bases. V lost 4 bases and J lost 2; bases outside the gene matches: 4. CDR3 size: 17 residues. Per the germline V gene, CDR1 is SGHRS and CDR2 is YFSETQ. CDR3 bases: TGCGCCAGCAGCCCGGGACTAGCGGGAGTTAACACCGGGGAGCTGTTTTTT. It is translated as CASSPGLAGVNTGELFF. The whole variable domain, remainder taken from reference TRBV5-1 and TRBJ2-2, is KAGVTQTPRYLIKTRGQQVTLSCSPISGHRSVSWYQQTPGQGLQFLFEYFSETQRNKGNFPGRFSGRQFSNSRSEMNVSTLELGDSALYLCASSPGLAGVNTGELFFGEGSRLTVL.